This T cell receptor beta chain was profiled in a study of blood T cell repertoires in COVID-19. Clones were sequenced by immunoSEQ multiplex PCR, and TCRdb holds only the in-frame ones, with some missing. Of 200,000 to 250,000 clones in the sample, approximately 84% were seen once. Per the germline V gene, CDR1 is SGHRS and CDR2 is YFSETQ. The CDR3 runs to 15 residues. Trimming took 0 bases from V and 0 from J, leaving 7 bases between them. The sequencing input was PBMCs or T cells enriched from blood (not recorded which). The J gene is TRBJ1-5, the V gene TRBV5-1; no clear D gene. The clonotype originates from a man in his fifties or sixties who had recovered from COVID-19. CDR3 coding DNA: TGCGCCAGCAGCTTGGTGGGAGATAGCAATCAGCCCCAGCATTTT. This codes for CASSLVGDSNQPQHF.